The T cell receptor beta chain under discussion was sequenced for a study of a mutant IDH1 vaccine in newly diagnosed glioma. V was clipped by 2 bases and J by 5 bases; unmatched bases: 7. The CDR3 is 14 amino acids. Germline lookup yields CDR1 SGHKS and CDR2 YYEKEE (reference sequence). Time point: week 5, during vaccination. Doses comprised 300 ug of mutant IDH1 20-mer peptide each, plus topical imiquimod. Of note for this clone: Its target is unknown.

Data came from immunoSEQ multiplex PCR; TCRdb stores just in-frame clones and leaves some out. This sample yields almost 30,000 clones, of which approximately 86% are seen a single time; around 3.5% belongs to the top ten. The source is a woman between 40 and 50 years old with glioma. Some clones in this sample may be carry-over from other donors' samples. The rearrangement uses TRBV5-5 and TRBJ2-7, with TRBD1 matching over 7 bases. This material consisted of peripheral blood mononuclear cells (PBMCs), taken from a glioma patient whose treatment included an IDH1 peptide vaccine. The CDR3 region has the DNA TGTGCCAGCAGCTTTTTAACAGGGGTGGACGAGCAGTACTTC. This gives the protein CASSFLTGVDEQYF.